A selection of T cell receptor beta chains follows, all from one sample in a study of blood T cell repertoires in COVID-19. The table came from immunoSEQ multiplex PCR; TCRdb's copy has only in-frame clones and leaves some out. The table includes about 53,000 clones, around nine tenths detected once. Sequencing was done on a sample of peripheral blood. The receptors were sampled from a man aged 50 or older with acute or convalescent COVID-19. The CDR3 runs from the conserved cysteine through the conserved F or W. Fields, in order: clone size, J gene, D gene, CDR3 length, V gene, CDR3 protein, CDR3 DNA. The D gene is left open where the match is weak. The size of a clone is reported for some rows only, either as once, few or many, or as a class for expanded clones.

clone_size: -; j_call: TRBJ2-1; d_call: TRBD2; cdr3_length: 16; v_call: TRBV15; cdr3_aa: CATSRGAGGPYNEQFF; cdr3_nt: TGTGCCACCAGCAGAGGAGCGGGGGGCCCCTACAATGAGCAGTTCTTC
clone_size: -; j_call: TRBJ1-1; d_call: -; cdr3_length: 15; v_call: TRBV18; cdr3_aa: CASSTSQGMNTEAFF; cdr3_nt: TGTGCCAGCTCAACCTCTCAGGGGATGAACACTGAAGCTTTCTTT
clone_size: -; j_call: TRBJ2-7; d_call: -; cdr3_length: 15; v_call: TRBV6-5; cdr3_aa: CASSYSPGQYYEQYF; cdr3_nt: TGTGCCAGCAGTTACTCGCCAGGACAGTACTACGAGCAGTACTTC
clone_size: -; j_call: TRBJ2-5; d_call: -; cdr3_length: 12; v_call: TRBV5-5; cdr3_aa: CASSLVLETQYF; cdr3_nt: TGTGCCAGCAGCTTGGTCTTAGAGACCCAGTACTTC
clone_size: -; j_call: TRBJ1-2; d_call: -; cdr3_length: 13; v_call: TRBV7-9; cdr3_aa: CASSWTTNYGYTF; cdr3_nt: TGTGCCAGCAGCTGGACAACTAACTATGGCTACACCTTC
clone_size: -; j_call: TRBJ2-1; d_call: -; cdr3_length: 13; v_call: TRBV10-1; cdr3_aa: CASSESGRAEQFF; cdr3_nt: TGCGCCAGCAGTGAGTCGGGCAGGGCCGAGCAGTTCTTC
clone_size: few; j_call: TRBJ1-2; d_call: -; cdr3_length: 14; v_call: TRBV28; cdr3_aa: CASYRSGRNYGYTF; cdr3_nt: TGTGCCAGCTATAGGTCGGGAAGAAACTATGGCTACACCTTC
clone_size: -; j_call: TRBJ2-1; d_call: -; cdr3_length: 15; v_call: TRBV3-1/TRBV3-2; cdr3_aa: CASSLSGPELNEQFF; cdr3_nt: TGTGCCAGCAGCCTCAGCGGGCCTGAACTCAATGAGCAGTTCTTC
clone_size: -; j_call: TRBJ2-7; d_call: TRBD2; cdr3_length: 14; v_call: TRBV19; cdr3_aa: CASSPAGGGYEQYF; cdr3_nt: TGTGCCAGTAGTCCGGCGGGAGGGGGGTACGAGCAGTACTTC
clone_size: -; j_call: TRBJ1-6; d_call: -; cdr3_length: 15; v_call: TRBV30; cdr3_aa: CAWSLASLRGSPLHF; cdr3_nt: TGTGCCTGGAGTCTCGCCTCTCTCCGCGGTTCACCCCTCCACTTT
clone_size: -; j_call: TRBJ2-3; d_call: TRBD2; cdr3_length: 16; v_call: TRBV3-1/TRBV3-2; cdr3_aa: CASSQDLSGGSDTQYF; cdr3_nt: TGTGCCAGCAGCCAAGATCTGTCGGGAGGTTCAGATACGCAGTATTTT
clone_size: -; j_call: TRBJ2-7; d_call: TRBD1; cdr3_length: 14; v_call: TRBV7-9; cdr3_aa: CASSAGQGNDEQYF; cdr3_nt: TGTGCCAGCAGCGCGGGACAGGGTAACGACGAGCAGTACTTC
clone_size: -; j_call: TRBJ1-1; d_call: -; cdr3_length: 15; v_call: TRBV4-1; cdr3_aa: CASSQKGALNTEAFF; cdr3_nt: TGCGCCAGCAGCCAAAAAGGGGCCCTGAACACTGAAGCTTTCTTT
clone_size: -; j_call: TRBJ1-6; d_call: -; cdr3_length: 15; v_call: TRBV9; cdr3_aa: CASSQTTQHNSPLHF; cdr3_nt: TGTGCCAGCAGCCAAACTACGCAACATAATTCACCCCTCCACTTT
clone_size: -; j_call: TRBJ2-2; d_call: -; cdr3_length: 14; v_call: TRBV11-2; cdr3_aa: CASSKQLNTGELFF; cdr3_nt: TGTGCCAGCAGCAAACAGCTGAACACCGGGGAGCTGTTTTTT
clone_size: -; j_call: TRBJ1-5; d_call: -; cdr3_length: 14; v_call: TRBV20-1; cdr3_aa: CSASGGSGNQPQHF; cdr3_nt: TGCAGTGCTAGTGGAGGGTCCGGCAATCAGCCCCAGCATTTT
clone_size: -; j_call: TRBJ2-7; d_call: TRBD1; cdr3_length: 15; v_call: TRBV15; cdr3_aa: CATSRSGGETYEQYF; cdr3_nt: TGTGCCACCAGCAGATCAGGGGGCGAAACCTACGAGCAGTACTTC
clone_size: once; j_call: TRBJ2-1; d_call: TRBD1; cdr3_length: 15; v_call: TRBV5-6; cdr3_aa: CASSATGTGHNEQFF; cdr3_nt: TGTGCCAGCAGCGCGACCGGGACAGGTCACAATGAGCAGTTCTTC
clone_size: -; j_call: TRBJ1-4; d_call: TRBD1; cdr3_length: 13; v_call: TRBV6-1; cdr3_aa: CATGGTGAEKLFF; cdr3_nt: TGTGCCACCGGGGGGACAGGGGCTGAAAAACTGTTTTTT
clone_size: -; j_call: TRBJ2-1; d_call: TRBD2; cdr3_length: 16; v_call: TRBV7-8; cdr3_aa: CASTGLAGEGGNEQFF; cdr3_nt: TGTGCCAGCACAGGACTAGCGGGAGAGGGCGGCAATGAGCAGTTCTTC
clone_size: -; j_call: TRBJ2-7; d_call: TRBD2; cdr3_length: 11; v_call: TRBV28; cdr3_aa: CASTAGREQYF; cdr3_nt: TGTGCCAGCACCGCCGGGAGGGAGCAGTACTTC
clone_size: -; j_call: TRBJ1-1; d_call: TRBD1; cdr3_length: 14; v_call: TRBV28; cdr3_aa: CASSWTGRNTEAFF; cdr3_nt: TGTGCCAGCAGCTGGACAGGGAGGAACACTGAAGCTTTCTTT
clone_size: -; j_call: TRBJ2-5; d_call: -; cdr3_length: 16; v_call: TRBV3-1/TRBV3-2; cdr3_aa: CASSPDWTLSKETQYF; cdr3_nt: TGTGCCAGCAGCCCGGACTGGACTCTCTCTAAAGAGACCCAGTACTTC
clone_size: -; j_call: TRBJ2-5; d_call: -; cdr3_length: 14; v_call: TRBV7-9; cdr3_aa: CASSLASGSETQYF; cdr3_nt: TGTGCCAGCAGCTTAGCCTCAGGGTCCGAGACCCAGTACTTC
clone_size: -; j_call: TRBJ1-2; d_call: -; cdr3_length: 13; v_call: TRBV27; cdr3_aa: CASSSGQLYGYTF; cdr3_nt: TGTGCCAGCAGTTCTGGACAGCTCTATGGCTACACCTTC
clone_size: -; j_call: TRBJ2-1; d_call: TRBD2; cdr3_length: 15; v_call: TRBV6-5; cdr3_aa: CARLPAGDSYNEQFF; cdr3_nt: TGTGCCAGACTACCAGCGGGAGACTCCTACAATGAGCAGTTCTTC
clone_size: -; j_call: TRBJ1-1; d_call: -; cdr3_length: 15; v_call: TRBV2; cdr3_aa: CANQAPKSVNTEAFF; cdr3_nt: TGTGCCAACCAGGCCCCGAAGTCAGTGAACACTGAAGCTTTCTTT
clone_size: -; j_call: TRBJ2-7; d_call: -; cdr3_length: 14; v_call: TRBV11-2; cdr3_aa: CASSSAVGPYEQYF; cdr3_nt: TGTGCCAGCAGCTCGGCAGTGGGCCCCTACGAGCAGTACTTC
clone_size: -; j_call: TRBJ2-1; d_call: -; cdr3_length: 15; v_call: TRBV6-2/TRBV6-3; cdr3_aa: CASSLLGGGSNEQFF; cdr3_nt: TGTGCCAGCAGTCTTTTGGGAGGGGGGAGTAATGAGCAGTTCTTC
clone_size: -; j_call: TRBJ1-2; d_call: -; cdr3_length: 15; v_call: TRBV2; cdr3_aa: CASSEEPPTAYGYTF; cdr3_nt: TGTGCCAGCAGTGAAGAACCTCCGACAGCCTATGGCTACACCTTC
clone_size: once; j_call: TRBJ2-7; d_call: TRBD1; cdr3_length: 15; v_call: TRBV11-3; cdr3_aa: CASSLQGDGGYEQYF; cdr3_nt: TGTGCCAGCAGCCTGCAGGGGGACGGTGGCTACGAGCAGTACTTC
clone_size: -; j_call: TRBJ1-4; d_call: TRBD1; cdr3_length: 15; v_call: TRBV28; cdr3_aa: CASSLTGGSNEKLFF; cdr3_nt: TGTGCCAGCAGTTTAACAGGGGGGAGTAATGAAAAACTGTTTTTT
clone_size: -; j_call: TRBJ2-1; d_call: TRBD1; cdr3_length: 15; v_call: TRBV6-5; cdr3_aa: CASSPDRGDYNEQFF; cdr3_nt: TGTGCCAGCAGTCCCGACAGGGGGGACTACAATGAGCAGTTCTTC
clone_size: -; j_call: TRBJ1-2; d_call: TRBD1; cdr3_length: 14; v_call: TRBV7-9; cdr3_aa: CASSPQGANYGYTF; cdr3_nt: TGTGCCAGCAGCCCGCAGGGGGCTAACTATGGCTACACCTTC
clone_size: -; j_call: TRBJ2-7; d_call: -; cdr3_length: 15; v_call: TRBV10-1; cdr3_aa: CASSGSGYQIYEQYF; cdr3_nt: TGCGCCAGCAGTGGCTCGGGGTACCAGATCTACGAGCAGTACTTC
clone_size: -; j_call: TRBJ2-7; d_call: TRBD1; cdr3_length: 16; v_call: TRBV24-1; cdr3_aa: CATSDGIGQGSYEQYF; cdr3_nt: TGTGCCACCAGTGATGGGATAGGACAGGGCTCCTACGAGCAGTACTTC
clone_size: -; j_call: TRBJ1-4; d_call: TRBD1; cdr3_length: 20; v_call: TRBV5-1; cdr3_aa: CASSVNPGQKVVATNEKLFF; cdr3_nt: TGCGCCAGCAGCGTGAACCCGGGACAGAAAGTAGTTGCAACTAATGAAAAACTGTTTTTT
clone_size: -; j_call: TRBJ1-1; d_call: TRBD1; cdr3_length: 15; v_call: TRBV18; cdr3_aa: CASSPRQGTDTEAFF; cdr3_nt: TGTGCCAGCTCACCTCGACAGGGAACGGACACTGAAGCTTTCTTT
clone_size: few; j_call: TRBJ1-1; d_call: TRBD1; cdr3_length: 19; v_call: TRBV4-1; cdr3_aa: CASSQALQTTHRDRKEAFF; cdr3_nt: TGCGCCAGCAGCCAAGCATTACAGACGACCCACCGGGACAGAAAAGAAGCTTTCTTT
clone_size: -; j_call: TRBJ1-2; d_call: TRBD1; cdr3_length: 15; v_call: TRBV6-2/TRBV6-3; cdr3_aa: CASSYLGTGGYGYTF; cdr3_nt: TGTGCCAGCAGTTACCTCGGGACAGGGGGCTATGGCTACACCTTC
clone_size: -; j_call: TRBJ2-7; d_call: TRBD1; cdr3_length: 17; v_call: TRBV27; cdr3_aa: CASSRSPRTGYSYEQYF; cdr3_nt: TGTGCCAGCAGCCGATCCCCCCGGACAGGGTATAGCTACGAGCAGTACTTC